This paragraph covers one T cell receptor (beta chain) sequence. As yet, its antigen is unknown. Germline V lookup: CDR1 SNHLY, CDR2 FYNNEI. The trim removed 8 bases at V and 0 bases at J, leaving 7 bases unmatched. The CDR3 extends over 15 amino acids. Sequencing was performed with immunoSEQ multiplex PCR; in TCRdb, only in-frame clones are kept and a portion is missing. The data show some 200,000 clones, 70% to 90% seen once. The source of the sample is a study of T cell responses to AZD1222 COVID-19 vaccine. Study summary: Second-dose intervals near 4 or 12 weeks were combined.

Points from the study as a whole: Donors were largely white British and mainly female; clonal diversity was possibly underestimated.

This sequence joins TRBV2 and TRBJ2-4, with 7 bases identical to TRBD1. Sequencing used peripheral blood, obtained on day 0 of AZD1222 vaccination. The clonotype comes from an adult in good health. CDR3 bases: TGTGCCAGCTTCAACAGGGGCCTAGCCAAAAACATTCAGTACTTC. Translation gives CASFNRGLAKNIQYF.